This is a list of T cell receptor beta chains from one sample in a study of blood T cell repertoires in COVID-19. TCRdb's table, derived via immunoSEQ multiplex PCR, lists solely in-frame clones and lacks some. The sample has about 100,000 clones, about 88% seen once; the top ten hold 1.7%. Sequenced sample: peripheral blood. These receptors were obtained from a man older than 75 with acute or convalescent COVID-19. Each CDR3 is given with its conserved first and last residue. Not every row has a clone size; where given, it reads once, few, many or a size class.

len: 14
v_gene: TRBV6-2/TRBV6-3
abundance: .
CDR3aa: CASSFTGGNQPQHF

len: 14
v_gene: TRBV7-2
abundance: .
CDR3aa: CASSLGQANTEAFF

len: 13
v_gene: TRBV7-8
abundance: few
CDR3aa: CASSSGVFRELFF

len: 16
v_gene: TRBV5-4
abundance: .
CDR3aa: CASSPTKGARRTEAFF

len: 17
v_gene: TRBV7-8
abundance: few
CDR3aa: CASSPFPAQLSNQPQHF

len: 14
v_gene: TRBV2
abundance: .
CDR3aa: CASSSTGGGNTIYF

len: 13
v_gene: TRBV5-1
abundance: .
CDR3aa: CASSRIGSYEQYF

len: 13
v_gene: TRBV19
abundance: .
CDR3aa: CASSIVTYQPQHF

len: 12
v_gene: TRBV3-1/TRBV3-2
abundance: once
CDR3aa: CASSQDGAEQYF

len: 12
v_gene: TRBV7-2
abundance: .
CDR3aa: CASSVNLNEQFF

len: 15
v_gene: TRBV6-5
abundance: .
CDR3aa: CASSYSGNSGNTIYF

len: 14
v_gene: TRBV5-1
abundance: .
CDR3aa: CASSLGGKVYEQYF

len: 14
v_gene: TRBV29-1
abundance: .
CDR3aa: CSVVGGRTYNEQFF

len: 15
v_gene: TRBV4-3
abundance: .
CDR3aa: CASSQDSAGNYGYTF

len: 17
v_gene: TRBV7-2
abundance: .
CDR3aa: CASSSAGLAGNTGELFF

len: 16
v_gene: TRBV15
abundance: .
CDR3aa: CATSRGISSGANVLTF

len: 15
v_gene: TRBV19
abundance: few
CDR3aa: CASSATGAGANVLTF

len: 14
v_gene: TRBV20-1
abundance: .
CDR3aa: CSASSSGGADTQYF

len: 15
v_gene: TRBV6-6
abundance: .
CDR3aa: CASALTGANGYEQFF

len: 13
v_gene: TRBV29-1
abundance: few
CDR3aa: CSAGDRTNYGYTF

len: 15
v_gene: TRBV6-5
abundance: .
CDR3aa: CASSYRAGITDTQYF

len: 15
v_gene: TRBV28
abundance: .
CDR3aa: CASSGQGHSNQPQHF

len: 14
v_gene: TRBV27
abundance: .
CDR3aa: CASSIQGYETEAFF

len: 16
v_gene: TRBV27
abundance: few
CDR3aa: CASSPRTGGLTYEQYF

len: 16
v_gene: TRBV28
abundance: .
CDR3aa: CASSLRGRGEIETQYF

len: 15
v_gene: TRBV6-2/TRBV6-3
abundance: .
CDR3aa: CASSVPGQGARGYTF

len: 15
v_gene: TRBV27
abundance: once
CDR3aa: CASSLLPVSNTEAFF

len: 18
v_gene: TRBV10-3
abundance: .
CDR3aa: CATYSGTSGKKNTGELFF

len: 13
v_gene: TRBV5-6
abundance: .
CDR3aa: CASSLPGRDGYTF

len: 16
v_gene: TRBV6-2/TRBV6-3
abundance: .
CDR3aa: CASSRSLIRLEETQYF

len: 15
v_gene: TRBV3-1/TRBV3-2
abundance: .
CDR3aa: CASSPLQGSGNTIYF

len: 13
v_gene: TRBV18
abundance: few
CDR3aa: CASSPTGAYEQYF

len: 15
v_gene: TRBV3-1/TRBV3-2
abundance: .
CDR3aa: CASSQGGGAGDTQYF

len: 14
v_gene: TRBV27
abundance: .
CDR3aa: CASSFYSSTDTQYF

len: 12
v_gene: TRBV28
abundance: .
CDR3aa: CATHRVGYGYTF

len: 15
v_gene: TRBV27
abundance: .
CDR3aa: CASKMDSVVFDEQFF

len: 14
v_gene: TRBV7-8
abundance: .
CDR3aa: CASSGGQGPYEQYF

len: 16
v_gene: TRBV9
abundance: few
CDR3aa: CASSPGQGWGRETQYF

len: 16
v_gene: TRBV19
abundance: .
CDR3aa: CASSPRGDLAKNIQYF

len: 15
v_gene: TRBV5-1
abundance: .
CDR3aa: CASSAGLAGEFEQYF

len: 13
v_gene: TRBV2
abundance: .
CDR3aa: CASSPRRNNEQFF

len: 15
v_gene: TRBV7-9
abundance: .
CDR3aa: CASSLVIGQAYEQYF

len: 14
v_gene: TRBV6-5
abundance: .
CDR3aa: CASSRAGKDNEQFF

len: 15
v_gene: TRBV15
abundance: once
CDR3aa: CATSGSWAPSYEQYF

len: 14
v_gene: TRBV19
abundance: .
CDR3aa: CASSQGDHNSPLHF

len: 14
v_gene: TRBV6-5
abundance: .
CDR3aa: CASSTQPGRTEAFF

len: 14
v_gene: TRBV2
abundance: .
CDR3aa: CASSGQGYNSPLHF

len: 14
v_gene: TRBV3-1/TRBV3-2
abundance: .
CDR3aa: CASSQEKRYTEAFF